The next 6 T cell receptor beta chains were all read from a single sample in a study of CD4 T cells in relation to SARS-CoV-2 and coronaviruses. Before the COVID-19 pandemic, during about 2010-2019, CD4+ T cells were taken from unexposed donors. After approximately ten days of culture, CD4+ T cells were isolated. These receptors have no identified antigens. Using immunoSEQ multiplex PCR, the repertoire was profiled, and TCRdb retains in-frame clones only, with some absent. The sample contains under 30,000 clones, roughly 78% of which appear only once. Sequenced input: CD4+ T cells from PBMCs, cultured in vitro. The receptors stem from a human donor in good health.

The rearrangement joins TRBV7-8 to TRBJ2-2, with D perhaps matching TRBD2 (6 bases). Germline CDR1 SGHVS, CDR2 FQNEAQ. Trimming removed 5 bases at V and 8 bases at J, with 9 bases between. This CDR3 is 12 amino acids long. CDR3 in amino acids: CASSRSGGELFF. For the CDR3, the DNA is TGTGCCAGCAGCCGTAGCGGAGGGGAGCTGTTTTTT.

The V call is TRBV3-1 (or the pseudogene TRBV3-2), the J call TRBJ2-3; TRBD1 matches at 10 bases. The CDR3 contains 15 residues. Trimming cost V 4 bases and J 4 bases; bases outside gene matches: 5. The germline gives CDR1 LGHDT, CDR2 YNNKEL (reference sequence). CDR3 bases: TGTGCCAGCAGCCGGGGACAGGGGCAGGCAGATACGCAGTATTTT. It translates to CASSRGQGQADTQYF.

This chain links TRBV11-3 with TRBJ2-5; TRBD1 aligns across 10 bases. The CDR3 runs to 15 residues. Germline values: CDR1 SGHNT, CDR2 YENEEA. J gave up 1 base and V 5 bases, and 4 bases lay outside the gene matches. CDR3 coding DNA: TGTGCCAGCAGCCTTAGACAGGGGGCCCAAGAGACCCAGTACTTC. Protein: CASSLRQGAQETQYF.

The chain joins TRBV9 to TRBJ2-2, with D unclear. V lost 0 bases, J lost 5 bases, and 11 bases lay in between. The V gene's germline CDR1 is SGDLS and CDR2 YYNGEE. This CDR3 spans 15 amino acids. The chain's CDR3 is CASSVGSAPTGELFF. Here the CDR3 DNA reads TGTGCCAGCAGCGTAGGGTCAGCCCCGACCGGGGAGCTGTTTTTT.

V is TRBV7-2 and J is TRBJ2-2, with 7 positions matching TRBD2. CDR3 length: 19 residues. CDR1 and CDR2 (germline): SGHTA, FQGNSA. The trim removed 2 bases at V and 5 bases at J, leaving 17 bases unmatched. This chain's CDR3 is CASSLSGMGRESRTGELFF. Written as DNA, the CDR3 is TGTGCCAGCAGCTTAAGTGGGATGGGGCGGGAGTCCCGGACCGGGGAGCTGTTTTTT.

In nucleotides, the CDR3 is TGTGCCAGCAGCCAAGATCCCCGTGTGCGGGGCTACACCTTC. Translating it yields CASSQDPRVRGYTF. The J gene is TRBJ1-2, the V gene TRBV3-1 (or the pseudogene TRBV3-2); unclear D gene. The CDR3 loop spans 14 amino acids. V was clipped by 0 bases and J by 8 bases, with 13 bases between them. Germline lookup yields CDR1 LGHDT and CDR2 YNNKEL (reference sequence).